Sequencing of this T cell receptor (beta chain) was carried out in a study of blood T cell repertoires in COVID-19. Turning to the study itself: Both acute and convalescent COVID-19 samples were obtained from the United States, Italy and Spain. T cells, B-cell-depleted T cells, or PBMCs provided the cDNA or gDNA that served as material.

The CDR3 loop spans 15 amino acids. Germline CDR1 SGDLS, CDR2 YYNGEE. The J segment lost 8 bases and the V segment lost 0 bases, leaving 10 bases of the junction unmatched. TCRdb's copy holds only in-frame clones and misses some; the assay was immunoSEQ multiplex PCR. The sample has around 200,000 clones; about 83% are singletons. The material sequenced was peripheral blood. The chain has TRBV9 and TRBJ1-2; 7 nucleotides line up with TRBD1. This clonotype originated in a man aged 55-75 years who had recovered from COVID-19. Written as DNA, the CDR3 is TGTGCCAGCAGCGTAGATCTGGGACAGAGGAAGGGCTACACCTTC. This gives the protein CASSVDLGQRKGYTF.